The sequence of this TCR beta chain was determined in a study of CD8 T cells in Susac syndrome. Trimming removed 1 base at V and 10 bases at J, with 14 bases between. CDR3 length equals 13 residues. Germline CDR1 and CDR2: SGHRS and YFSETQ. TCR beta sequences were obtained from blood CD8+ and CD4+ T cells. The patients with Susac syndrome were individuals who fulfilled the recently defined diagnostic criteria for disease that was either definite or probable. While CD8+ and CD4+ T cells were isolated negatively, TEMRA cells were enriched by FACS. The RNA, about 0.5 to 1 ug, was put through reverse transcription using random hexamers. TCR beta CDR3 was amplified by immunoSEQ multiplex PCR. This amplification extended across 54 Vbeta and 13 Jbeta segments. TCRdb independently ran MiXCR on the immunoSEQ multiplex PCR reads; one entry per CDR3 protein. The sample lists about 140,000 distinct CDR3 sequences, approximately 96% seen once, with about 0.08% in the top ten.

The V call is TRBV5-1, the J call TRBJ1-2; D remains unclear. This clonotype originated in a human donor with Susac syndrome. The sequenced sample consisted of CD4+ T cells from PBMCs. CDR3 protein: CASSLYPGRDYTF. The CDR3 coding sequence is TGCGCCAGCAGCTTGTATCCAGGCCGCGACTACACCTTC.